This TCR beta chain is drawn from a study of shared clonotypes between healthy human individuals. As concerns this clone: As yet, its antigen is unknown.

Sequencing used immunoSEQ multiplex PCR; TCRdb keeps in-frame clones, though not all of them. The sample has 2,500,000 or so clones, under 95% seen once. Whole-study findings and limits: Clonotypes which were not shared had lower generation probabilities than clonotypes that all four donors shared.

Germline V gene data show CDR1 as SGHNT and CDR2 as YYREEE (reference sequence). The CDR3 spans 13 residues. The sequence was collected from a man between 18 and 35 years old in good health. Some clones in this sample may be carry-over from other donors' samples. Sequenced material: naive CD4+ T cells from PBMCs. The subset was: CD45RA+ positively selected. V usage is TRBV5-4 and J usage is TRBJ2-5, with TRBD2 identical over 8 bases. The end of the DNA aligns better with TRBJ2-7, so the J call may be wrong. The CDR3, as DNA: TGTGCCCCGCGGCTAGCGGGCTCCTACGAGCAGTACTTC. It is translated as CAPRLAGSYEQYF.